The 3 T cell receptor beta chains listed next were all sequenced from one sample in a study of control samples from healthy donors and cancer patients. Profiling relied on immunoSEQ multiplex PCR, and the TCRdb table lists in-frame clones only, not all of them. Of 85,000 to 90,000 clones in the sample, 85% were seen once. The specimen sequenced was blood. These receptors all stem from a woman aged 40 to 50 in good health.

The V and J genes are TRBV15 and TRBJ1-1; D call uncertain. CDR3 length equals 13 residues. The germline gives CDR1 LNHNV, CDR2 YYDKDF (reference sequence). V dropped 6 bases and J dropped 0 bases, with 8 bases sitting between them. Written as DNA, the CDR3 is TGTGCCACCAGTCAGCAGATGAACACTGAAGCTTTCTTT. Translating gives CATSQQMNTEAFF.

This clone showed up just a few times. V and J are TRBV5-1 and TRBJ2-7; 12 bases map to TRBD2. This CDR3 comprises 16 residues. The germline gives CDR1 SGHRS, CDR2 YFSETQ. Losses at the gene ends were 4 bases for V and 0 bases for J; bases not matched to a gene: 5. The CDR3 DNA reads TGCGCCAGCAGCCAACTACTAGCGGGGGGCTCCTACGAGCAGTACTTC. Its translation is CASSQLLAGGSYEQYF.

The V call is TRBV6-5, the J call TRBJ1-2, with TRBD1 matching over 7 bases. Germline assignment: CDR1 MNHEY and CDR2 SVGAGI. Trimming cost V 7 bases and J 3 bases; bases outside gene matches: 11. This CDR3 spans 15 amino acids. CDR3 amino acids: CASNTIDRVYYGYTF. The CDR3 region has the DNA TGTGCCAGCAACACCATTGACAGGGTATACTATGGCTACACCTTC.